This TCR beta chain is drawn from a study of T-cell memory formation after mild COVID-19. This CDR3 has 13 residues. Germline CDR1 is MNHEY and CDR2 is SMNVEV (reference sequence). The V and J ends lost 6 bases and 2 bases respectively, with 10 bases between them. TCRdb reprocessed the 5' RACE reads via MiXCR and lists one record per CDR3 protein. The sample shows about 82,000 distinct CDR3 sequences, roughly 13% of them seen only once. This clonotype occurred a few times. Input material: PBMCs or a T cell subset sorted from them (not recorded which). The sequence derives from a man younger than 35 who had mild COVID-19 (a few samples of this study predate the infection). Cell type and time point are not known. This chain connects TRBV27 to TRBJ1-2; D possibly corresponds to TRBD1 (5 bases). The CDR3 is CASRETENYGYTF. The CDR3 nucleotides are TGTGCCAGCAGGGAGACAGAGAACTATGGCTACACCTTC.